The 18 T cell receptor beta chains given below trace back to one sample, sequenced in a study of CD8 T cells in ankylosing spondylitis. A single record per CDR3 protein comes from TCRdb applying MiXCR to the 5' RACE reads. The data contain a few hundred thousand distinct CDR3 sequences, around 22% of them seen just once; the ten biggest clones take up less than 20%. What these receptors recognize is not known. Whole-study results and caveats: A TCR beta motif of roughly 8 highly homologous variants seemed to mark ankylosing spondylitis blood.

Sequenced sample: blood, either unsorted or a sorted T cell fraction (not recorded which). These receptors were taken from a male donor with ankylosing spondylitis.

This clonotype was counted a few times. The chain uses TRBV29-1 and TRBJ2-7; D is perhaps TRBD2 (5 bases). Per germline, CDR1 SQVTM and CDR2 ANQGSEA. Trimming removed 4 bases at V and 5 bases at J, with 15 bases between. CDR3 length equals 13 residues. The CDR3 sequence: CSVVRTGGDEQYF. For the CDR3, the DNA is TGCAGCGTTGTGAGGACTGGTGGGGACGAGCAGTACTTC.

This clonotype was detected only a few times. The chain uses TRBV14 and TRBJ2-7; no reliable D call. V lost 0 bases, J lost 3 bases, and 15 bases lay in between. The CDR3 is 16 residues long. Germline assignment: CDR1 SGHDN and CDR2 FVKESK. Here the CDR3 reads CASSQDFSARSYEQYF. Here the CDR3 DNA reads TGTGCCAGCAGCCAAGATTTTTCCGCACGGAGCTACGAGCAGTACTTC.

The V and J genes are TRBV5-1 and TRBJ2-1, with TRBD2 identical over 10 bases. CDR3 length: 16 amino acids. Germline-derived CDR1 and CDR2 are SGHRS and YFSETQ. The V gene end was trimmed by 0 bases and the J gene end by 4 bases; junction bases not matched to a gene: 4. The CDR3 is CASSLVVAGGYNEQFF. The CDR3 coding sequence is TGCGCCAGCAGCTTGGTAGTAGCGGGAGGATACAATGAGCAGTTCTTC.

This clonotype was picked up one time. The chain joins TRBV20-1 to TRBJ1-4, with D tentatively TRBD1 (6 bases). CDR3 length equals 14 residues. Per the germline V gene, CDR1 is DFQATT and CDR2 is SNEGSKA (reference sequence). Trimming removed 8 bases from V and 5 bases from J, with 18 bases in between. In DNA form, the CDR3 reads TGCAGTCCGAGGCCAGGCCAGGGGAATGAAAAACTGTTTTTT. Protein: CSPRPGQGNEKLFF.

The chain uses TRBV20-1 and TRBJ1-5; TRBD1 agrees at 7 bases. J lost 0 bases, V lost 3 bases, and 11 bases had no gene match. Germline V gene lookup returns CDR1 DFQATT and CDR2 SNEGSKA (reference sequence). The CDR3 covers 17 residues. The DNA of the CDR3 is TGCAGTGCTAGTGCCGACAGGGAAGGATATAGCAATCAGCCCCAGCATTTT. It codes for CSASADREGYSNQPQHF.

The chain is built from TRBV9 and TRBJ2-3; 11 bases map to TRBD2. Germline values: CDR1 SGDLS, CDR2 YYNGEE. With 5 bases clipped from V and 2 bases from J, the junction kept 7 bases outside the gene matches. The CDR3 totals 16 residues. CDR3 in amino acids: CASSVLAGGFTDTQYF. Written as DNA, the CDR3 is TGTGCCAGCAGTGTGCTAGCGGGAGGATTCACAGATACGCAGTATTTT.

V usage is TRBV7-8 and J usage is TRBJ1-1; maybe TRBD1 (5 bases). The length of the CDR3 is 15 residues. Germline V gene lookup returns CDR1 SGHVS and CDR2 FQNEAQ. Trimming stripped 7 bases from V and 1 base from J, with 16 bases between. CDR3 coding DNA: TGTGCCAGCACCCTCAGGGAAACTTCGAACACTGAAGCTTTCTTT. Its translation is CASTLRETSNTEAFF.

The chain joins TRBV12-3 or TRBV12-4 to TRBJ2-7; maybe TRBD1 (5 bases). The CDR3 is made up of 15 amino acids. V was clipped by 1 base and J by 1 base, with 11 bases between them. In DNA form, the CDR3 reads TGTGCCAGCAGTTTAGGGGGCCACCAATCCTACGAGCAGTACTTC. The encoded protein is CASSLGGHQSYEQYF.

J is TRBJ2-4 and V is TRBV5-1; 9 bases map to TRBD1. The CDR3 spans 14 residues. V trimming: 2 bases; J trimming: 5 bases; junction bases outside the gene matches: 2. CDR1 and CDR2 (germline): SGHRS, YFSETQ. CDR3 DNA sequence: TGCGCCAGCAGCTTACAGGGGGCTGAAAACATTCAGTACTTC. Its protein product is CASSLQGAENIQYF.

V and J are TRBV27 and TRBJ1-6; D is unclear. V was pared by 5 bases and J by 5 bases, with 10 bases between. The germline CDR1 and CDR2 sequences are MNHEY and SMNVEV (reference sequence). The CDR3 covers 14 residues. CDR3 region: CASSTRTNNSPLHF. DNA for the CDR3: TGTGCCAGCAGTACCAGAACTAATAATTCACCCCTCCACTTT.

This clonotype turned up a few times. The V call is TRBV18, the J call TRBJ2-3; the match to TRBD2 covers 14 bases. J was trimmed by 4 bases and V by 3 bases; bases with no gene match: 6. CDR3 length equals 17 residues. Germline V gene data show CDR1 as KGHSH and CDR2 as LQKENI. The CDR3 reads CASSPRTSGRRADTQYF. CDR3 coding DNA: TGTGCCAGCTCACCCCGGACTAGCGGGAGGCGCGCAGATACGCAGTATTTT.

The genes are TRBV28 and TRBJ2-5; TRBD2 agrees at 10 bases. Germline-derived CDR1 and CDR2 are MDHEN and SYDVKM. Germline trimming cut 5 bases from V and 4 bases from J; bases unmatched to any gene: 7. The CDR3 has 15 residues. CDR3 protein: CASSGSGRTVETQYF. DNA of the CDR3: TGTGCCAGCAGTGGTAGCGGGAGGACGGTAGAGACCCAGTACTTC.

This clonotype was counted many times. This chain uses TRBV7-2 with TRBJ2-5; D gene ambiguous. This CDR3 is 13 amino acids long. From germline, CDR1 is SGHTA and CDR2 FQGNSA. V lost 0 bases and J 7 bases, leaving 9 bases between the germline ends. CDR3 amino acids: CASSLAGTGTQYF. CDR3 sequence (DNA): TGTGCCAGCAGCTTAGCGGGTACGGGGACCCAGTACTTC.

This clonotype was found a few times. The rearrangement links TRBV12-3 or TRBV12-4 to TRBJ2-1, with D hard to call. CDR3 length: 17 residues. The germline V and J ends were trimmed by 5 bases and 2 bases, with 19 bases remaining between them. The CDR3 DNA sequence: TGTGCCAGCAGTCCCTGGCGATTCTACGAGGCCTACAATGAGCAGTTCTTC. It is translated as CASSPWRFYEAYNEQFF.

The chain employs TRBV27 and TRBJ2-5; 9 nucleotides agree with TRBD1. Germline trimming cut 5 bases from V and 2 bases from J; bases unmatched to any gene: 12. The CDR3 consists of 17 residues. Germline lookup yields CDR1 MNHEY and CDR2 SMNVEV (reference sequence). DNA of the CDR3: TGTGCCAGCAGTCCTCCCCGGGACAGGGCCCCTCAAGAGACCCAGTACTTC. Its translation: CASSPPRDRAPQETQYF.

The CDR3 nucleotides are TGTGCCAGCAGTCCCCGTTTGTCTAGCGCCTTGGAGACCCAGTACTTC. Amino acids: CASSPRLSSALETQYF. The rearrangement uses TRBV6-1 and TRBJ2-5, with D possibly being TRBD2 (6 bases). The CDR3 extends over 16 amino acids. Germline-derived CDR1 and CDR2 are MNHNS and SASEGT. Trimming stripped 5 bases from V and 5 bases from J, with 21 bases between.

This clonotype was observed many times. The chain couples TRBV12-5 to TRBJ2-1; 11 bases fit TRBD1. V gave up 7 bases and J gave up 4 bases; unmatched junction bases: 6. Germline V lookup: CDR1 LGHNT, CDR2 FRNRAP. There are 15 residues in the CDR3. The DNA of the CDR3 is TGTGCTAGTGCTTCCGGGACAGGGGGTTACAATGAGCAGTTCTTC. Its translation is CASASGTGGYNEQFF.

The chain couples TRBV2 to TRBJ2-3; TRBD2 aligns across 8 bases. The germline V gene encodes CDR1 SNHLY and CDR2 FYNNEI. J lost 7 bases, V lost 7 bases, and 10 bases had no gene match. The CDR3 runs to 14 residues. CDR3 in DNA: TGTGCCAGCATCCTCGCACGGGGGGGAAATACGCAGTATTTT. This translates into CASILARGGNTQYF.